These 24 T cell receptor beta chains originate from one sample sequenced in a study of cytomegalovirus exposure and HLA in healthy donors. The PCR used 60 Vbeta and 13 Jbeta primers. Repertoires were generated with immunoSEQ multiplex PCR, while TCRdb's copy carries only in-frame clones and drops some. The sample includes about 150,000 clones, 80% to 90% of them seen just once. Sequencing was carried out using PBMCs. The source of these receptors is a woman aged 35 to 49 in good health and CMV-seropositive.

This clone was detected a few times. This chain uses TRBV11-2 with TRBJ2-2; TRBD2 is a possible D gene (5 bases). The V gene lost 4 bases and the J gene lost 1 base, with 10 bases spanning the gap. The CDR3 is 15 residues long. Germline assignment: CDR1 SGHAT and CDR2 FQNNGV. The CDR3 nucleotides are TGTGCCAGCAGCTCCCCGGGATGGAACACCGGGGAGCTGTTTTTT. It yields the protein CASSSPGWNTGELFF.

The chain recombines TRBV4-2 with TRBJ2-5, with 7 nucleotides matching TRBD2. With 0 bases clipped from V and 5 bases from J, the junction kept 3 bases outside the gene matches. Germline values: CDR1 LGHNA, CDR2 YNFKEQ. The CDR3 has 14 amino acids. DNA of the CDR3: TGTGCCAGCAGCCAAGACACTAGCGTTGAGACCCAGTACTTC. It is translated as CASSQDTSVETQYF.

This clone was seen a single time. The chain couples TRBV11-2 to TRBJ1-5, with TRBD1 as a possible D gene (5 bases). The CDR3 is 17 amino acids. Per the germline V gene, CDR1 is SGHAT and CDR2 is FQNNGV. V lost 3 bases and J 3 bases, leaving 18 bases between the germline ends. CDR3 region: CASSFGDSGAINQPQHF. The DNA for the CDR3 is TGTGCCAGCAGCTTCGGTGACAGTGGGGCGATCAATCAGCCCCAGCATTTT.

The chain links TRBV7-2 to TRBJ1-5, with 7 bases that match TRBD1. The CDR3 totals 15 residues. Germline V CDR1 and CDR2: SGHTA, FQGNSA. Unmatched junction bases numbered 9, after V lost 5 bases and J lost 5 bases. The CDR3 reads CASSPSGDSDQPQHF. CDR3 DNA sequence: TGTGCCAGCAGCCCGTCCGGGGACAGCGATCAGCCCCAGCATTTT.

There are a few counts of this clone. The CDR3 region has the DNA TGTGCCAGCAGCCAGGTTTTTAGCACTGAAGCTTTCTTT. Translation gives CASSQVFSTEAFF. This sequence joins TRBV14 and TRBJ1-1; no definite D call. The CDR3 loop spans 13 amino acids. Germline CDR1 SGHDN, CDR2 FVKESK. V dropped 3 bases and J dropped 4 bases, with 9 bases sitting between them.

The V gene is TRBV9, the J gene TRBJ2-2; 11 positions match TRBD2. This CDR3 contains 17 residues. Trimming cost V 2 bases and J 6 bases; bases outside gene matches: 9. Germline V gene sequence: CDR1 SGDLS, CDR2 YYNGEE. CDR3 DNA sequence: TGTGCCAGCAGCGTTTTGGCTACTAGCGGGGGATCCGGGGAGCTGTTTTTT. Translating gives CASSVLATSGGSGELFF. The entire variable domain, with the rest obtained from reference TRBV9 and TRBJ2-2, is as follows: DSGVTQTPKHLITATGQRVTLRCSPRSGDLSVYWYQQSLDQGLQFLIQYYNGEERAKGNILERFSAQQFPDLHSELNLSSLELGDSALYFCASSVLATSGGSGELFFGEGSRLTVL.

The CDR3 DNA is TGTGCCAGCAGCCTTCAAGCGGGAGGCTACGAGACCCAGTACTTC. This translates into CASSLQAGGYETQYF. The chain couples TRBV7-3 to TRBJ2-5; 9 bases are shared with TRBD2. CDR1 is SGHTA, CDR2 FQGTGA, per germline. CDR3 length equals 15 residues. Trimming took 5 bases from V and 5 from J; bases not matched to a gene: 9.

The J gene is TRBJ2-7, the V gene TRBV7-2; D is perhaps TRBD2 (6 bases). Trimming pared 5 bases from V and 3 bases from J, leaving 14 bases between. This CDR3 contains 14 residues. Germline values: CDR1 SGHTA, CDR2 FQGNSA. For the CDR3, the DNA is TGTGCCAGCAGCACGTCCGGGGGATTCTACGAGCAGTACTTC. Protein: CASSTSGGFYEQYF.

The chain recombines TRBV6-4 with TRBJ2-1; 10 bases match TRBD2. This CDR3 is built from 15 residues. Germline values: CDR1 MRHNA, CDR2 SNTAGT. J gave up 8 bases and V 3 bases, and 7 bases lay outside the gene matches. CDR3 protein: CASSEEAGGRDEQFF. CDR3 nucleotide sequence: TGTGCCAGCAGTGAGGAAGCGGGGGGGCGGGATGAGCAGTTCTTC.

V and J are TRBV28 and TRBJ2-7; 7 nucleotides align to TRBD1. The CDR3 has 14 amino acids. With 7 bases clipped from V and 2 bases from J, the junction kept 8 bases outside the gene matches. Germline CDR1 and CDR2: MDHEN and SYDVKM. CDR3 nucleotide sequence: TGTGCCAGCAAAAACAGGGGATTTCCCTACGAGCAGTACTTC. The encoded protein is CASKNRGFPYEQYF. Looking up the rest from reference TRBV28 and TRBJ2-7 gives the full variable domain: DVKVTQSSRYLVKRTGEKVFLECVQDMDHENMFWYRQDPGLGLRLIYFSYDVKMKEKGDIPEGYSVSREKKERFSLILESASTNQTSMYLCASKNRGFPYEQYFGPGTRLTVT.

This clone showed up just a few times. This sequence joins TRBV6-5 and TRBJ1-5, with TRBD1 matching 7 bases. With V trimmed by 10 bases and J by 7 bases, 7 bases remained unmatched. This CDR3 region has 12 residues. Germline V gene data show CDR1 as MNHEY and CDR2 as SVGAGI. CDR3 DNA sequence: TGTGCCACCCGACAGGGTTCCCAGCCCCAGCATTTT. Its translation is CATRQGSQPQHF.

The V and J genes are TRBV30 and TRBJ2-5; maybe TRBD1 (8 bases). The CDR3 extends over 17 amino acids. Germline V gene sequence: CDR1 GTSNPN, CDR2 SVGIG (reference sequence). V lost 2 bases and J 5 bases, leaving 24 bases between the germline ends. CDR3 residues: CAWSNPAWTGRAETQYF. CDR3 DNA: TGTGCCTGGAGTAACCCCGCTTGGACAGGGAGGGCGGAGACCCAGTACTTC.

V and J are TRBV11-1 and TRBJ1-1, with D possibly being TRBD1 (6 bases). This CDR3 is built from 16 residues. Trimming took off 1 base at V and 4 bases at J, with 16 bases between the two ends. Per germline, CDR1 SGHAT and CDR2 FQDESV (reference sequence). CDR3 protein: CASSLGQALMGTEAFF. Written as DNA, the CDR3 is TGTGCCAGCAGCTTAGGACAGGCTCTTATGGGCACTGAAGCTTTCTTT.

In nucleotides, the CDR3 is TGTGCCTGGAGAGGAACAGGGGAAAATTCACCCCTCCACTTT. It translates to CAWRGTGENSPLHF. V is TRBV30 and J is TRBJ1-6, with 7 bases that match TRBD1. The V and J ends lost 3 bases and 7 bases, in that order; junction bases with no gene match: 6. CDR3 size: 14 residues. Germline CDR1 reads GTSNPN; CDR2 reads SVGIG (reference sequence).

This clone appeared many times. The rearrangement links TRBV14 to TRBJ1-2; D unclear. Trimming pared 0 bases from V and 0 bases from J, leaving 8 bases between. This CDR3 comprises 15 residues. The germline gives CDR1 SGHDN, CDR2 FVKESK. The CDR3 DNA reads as TGTGCCAGCAGCCAAGACAGGCGAGCTAACTATGGCTACACCTTC. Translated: CASSQDRRANYGYTF. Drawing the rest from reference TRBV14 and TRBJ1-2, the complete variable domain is EAGVTQFPSHSVIEKGQTVTLRCDPISGHDNLYWYRRVMGKEIKFLLHFVKESKQDESGMPNNRFLAERTGGTYSTLKVQPAELEDSGVYFCASSQDRRANYGYTFGSGTRLTVV.

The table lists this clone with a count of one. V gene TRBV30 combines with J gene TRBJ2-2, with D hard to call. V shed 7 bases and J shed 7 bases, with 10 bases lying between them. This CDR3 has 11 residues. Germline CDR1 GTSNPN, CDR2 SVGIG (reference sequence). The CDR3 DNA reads TGTGCCTCCTCCTCCTTCGGGGAGCTGTTTTTT. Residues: CASSSFGELFF.

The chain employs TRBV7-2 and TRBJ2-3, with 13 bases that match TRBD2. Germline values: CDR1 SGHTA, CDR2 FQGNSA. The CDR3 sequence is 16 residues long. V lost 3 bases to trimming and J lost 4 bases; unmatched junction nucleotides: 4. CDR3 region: CASSLGTSGIADTQYF. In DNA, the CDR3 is TGTGCCAGCAGCTTGGGGACTAGCGGGATAGCAGATACGCAGTATTTT.

DNA of the CDR3: TGTGCCAGCAGCCAAGAATATGGGGGCAGCTCCTACAATGAGCAGTTCTTC. Translation gives CASSQEYGGSSYNEQFF. The chain carries TRBV4-2 and TRBJ2-1; D perhaps matches TRBD1 (6 bases). The germline V gene has CDR1 LGHNA and CDR2 YNFKEQ. Trimming shortened V by 0 bases and J by 0 bases, and 12 bases separated the two germline ends. CDR3 length: 17 amino acids.

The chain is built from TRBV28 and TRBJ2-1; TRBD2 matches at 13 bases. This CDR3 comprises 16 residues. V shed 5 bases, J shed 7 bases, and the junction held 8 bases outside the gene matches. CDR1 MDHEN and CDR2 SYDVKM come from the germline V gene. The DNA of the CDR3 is TGTGCCAGCAGTCTTACTAGCGGGGGGGGTGGGAATGAGCAGTTCTTC. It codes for CASSLTSGGGGNEQFF.

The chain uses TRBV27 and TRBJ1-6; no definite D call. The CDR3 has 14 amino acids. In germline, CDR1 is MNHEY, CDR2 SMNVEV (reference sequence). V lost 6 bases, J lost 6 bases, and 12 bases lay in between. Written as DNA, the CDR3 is TGTGCCAGCAGCCCTTATATCGGTAATTCACCCCTCCACTTT. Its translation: CASSPYIGNSPLHF.

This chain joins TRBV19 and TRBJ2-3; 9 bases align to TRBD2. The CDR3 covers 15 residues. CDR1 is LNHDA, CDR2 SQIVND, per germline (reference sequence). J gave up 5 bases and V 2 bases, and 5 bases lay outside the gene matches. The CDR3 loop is CASSIKGRGGDTQYF. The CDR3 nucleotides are TGTGCCAGTAGTATAAAGGGGCGGGGGGGAGATACGCAGTATTTT.

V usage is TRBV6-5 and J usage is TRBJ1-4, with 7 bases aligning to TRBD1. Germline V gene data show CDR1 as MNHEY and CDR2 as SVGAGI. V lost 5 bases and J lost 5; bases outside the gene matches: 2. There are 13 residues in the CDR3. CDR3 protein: CASSDRVNEKLFF. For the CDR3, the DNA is TGTGCCAGCAGTGACAGGGTGAATGAAAAACTGTTTTTT.

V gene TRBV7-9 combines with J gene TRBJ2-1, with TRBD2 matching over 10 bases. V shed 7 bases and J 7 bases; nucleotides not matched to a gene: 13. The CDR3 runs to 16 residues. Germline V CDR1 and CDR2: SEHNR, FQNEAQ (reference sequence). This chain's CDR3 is CASTPALGLANNEQFF. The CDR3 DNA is TGTGCCAGCACCCCCGCCCTGGGACTAGCGAATAATGAGCAGTTCTTC.

The chain's CDR3 is CASSPLTGGVSEAFF. The CDR3 DNA is TGTGCCAGCTCGCCGCTGACAGGGGGCGTTAGTGAAGCTTTCTTT. The V call is TRBV7-2, the J call TRBJ1-1; 10 nucleotides match TRBD1. V lost 8 bases to trimming and J lost 7 bases; unmatched junction nucleotides: 13. Germline V lookup: CDR1 SGHTA, CDR2 FQGNSA. This CDR3 region has 15 residues.